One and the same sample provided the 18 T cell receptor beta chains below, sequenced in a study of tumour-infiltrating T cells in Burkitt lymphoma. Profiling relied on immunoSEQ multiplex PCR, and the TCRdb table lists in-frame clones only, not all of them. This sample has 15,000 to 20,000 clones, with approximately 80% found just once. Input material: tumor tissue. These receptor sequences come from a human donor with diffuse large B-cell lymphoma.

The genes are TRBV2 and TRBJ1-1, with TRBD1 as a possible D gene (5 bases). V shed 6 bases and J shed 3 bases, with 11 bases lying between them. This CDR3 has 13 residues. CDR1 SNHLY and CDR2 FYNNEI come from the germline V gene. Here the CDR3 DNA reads TGTGCCAGCAGGGGGGAGCCTGACACTGAAGCTTTCTTT. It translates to CASRGEPDTEAFF.

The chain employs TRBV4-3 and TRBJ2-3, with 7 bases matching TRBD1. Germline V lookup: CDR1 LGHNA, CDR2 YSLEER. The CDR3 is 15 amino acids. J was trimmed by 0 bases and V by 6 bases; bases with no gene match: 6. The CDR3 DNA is TGCGCCAGCAGTTATGACAGGGCTAGCACAGATACGCAGTATTTT. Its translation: CASSYDRASTDTQYF.

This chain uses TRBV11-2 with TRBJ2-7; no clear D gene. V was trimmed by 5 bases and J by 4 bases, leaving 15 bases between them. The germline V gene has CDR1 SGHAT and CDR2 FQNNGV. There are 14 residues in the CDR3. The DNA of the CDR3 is TGTGCCAGCAGCCCCACCGCCTACTCATACGAGCAGTACTTC. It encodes CASSPTAYSYEQYF.

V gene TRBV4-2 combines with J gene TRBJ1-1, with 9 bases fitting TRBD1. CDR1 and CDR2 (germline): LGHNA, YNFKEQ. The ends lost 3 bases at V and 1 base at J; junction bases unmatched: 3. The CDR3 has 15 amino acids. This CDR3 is CASSHATGGNTEAFF. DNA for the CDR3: TGTGCCAGCAGCCATGCGACAGGGGGGAACACTGAAGCTTTCTTT.

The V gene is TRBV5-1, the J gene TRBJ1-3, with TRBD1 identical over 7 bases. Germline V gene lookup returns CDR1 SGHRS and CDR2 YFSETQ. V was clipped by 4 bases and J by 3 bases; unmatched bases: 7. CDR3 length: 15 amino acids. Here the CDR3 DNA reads TGCGCCAGCAGCCGTCAGGGGGTTGGTGGAAACACCATATATTTT. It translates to CASSRQGVGGNTIYF.

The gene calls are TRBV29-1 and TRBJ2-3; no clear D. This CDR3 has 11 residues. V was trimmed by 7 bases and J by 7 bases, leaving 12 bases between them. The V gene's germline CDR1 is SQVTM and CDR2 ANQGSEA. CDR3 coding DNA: TGCAGCGGAGACTGGGTAAATACGCAGTATTTT. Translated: CSGDWVNTQYF.

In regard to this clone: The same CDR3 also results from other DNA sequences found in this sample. CDR3 nucleotides: TGTGCCAGCAGTGAGGGGGCAGGGATAACAGATACGCAGTATTTT. It yields the protein CASSEGAGITDTQYF. The rearrangement links TRBV2 to TRBJ2-3; a possible D gene is TRBD1 (6 bases). Trimming cost V 3 bases and J 3 bases, with 13 bases left between them. This CDR3 is built from 15 residues. Germline lookup yields CDR1 SNHLY and CDR2 FYNNEI.

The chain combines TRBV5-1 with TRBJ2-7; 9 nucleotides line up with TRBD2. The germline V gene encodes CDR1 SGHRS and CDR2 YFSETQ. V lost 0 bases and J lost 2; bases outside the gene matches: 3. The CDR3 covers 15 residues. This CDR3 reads CASSLDSGRTYEQYF. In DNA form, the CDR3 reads TGCGCCAGCAGCTTGGACAGCGGGAGGACCTACGAGCAGTACTTC.

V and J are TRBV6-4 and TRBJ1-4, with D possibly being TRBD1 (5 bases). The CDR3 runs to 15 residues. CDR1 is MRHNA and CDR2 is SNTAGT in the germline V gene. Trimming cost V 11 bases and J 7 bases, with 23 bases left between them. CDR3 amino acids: CAGRGGSEHLEKLFF. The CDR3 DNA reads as TGTGCCGGACGGGGGGGATCGGAACATCTTGAAAAACTGTTTTTT.

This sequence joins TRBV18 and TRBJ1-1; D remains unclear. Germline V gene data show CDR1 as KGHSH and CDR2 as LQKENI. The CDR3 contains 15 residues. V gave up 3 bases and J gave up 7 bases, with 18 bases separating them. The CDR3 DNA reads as TGTGCCAGCTCACCTGGGTCCCAGGTCGTGGGTGAAGCTTTCTTT. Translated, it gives CASSPGSQVVGEAFF.

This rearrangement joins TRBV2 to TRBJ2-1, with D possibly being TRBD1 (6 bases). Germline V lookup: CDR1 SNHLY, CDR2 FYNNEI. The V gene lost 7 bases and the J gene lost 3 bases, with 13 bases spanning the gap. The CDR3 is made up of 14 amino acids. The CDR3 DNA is TGTGCCAGCATGGGGCAGGGGTTCTACAATGAGCAGTTCTTC. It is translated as CASMGQGFYNEQFF. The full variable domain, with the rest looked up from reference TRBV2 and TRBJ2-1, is EPEVTQTPSHQVTQMGQEVILRCVPISNHLYFYWYRQILGQKVEFLVSFYNNEISEKSEIFDDQFSVERPDGSNFTLKIRSTKLEDSAMYFCASMGQGFYNEQFFGPGTRLTVL.

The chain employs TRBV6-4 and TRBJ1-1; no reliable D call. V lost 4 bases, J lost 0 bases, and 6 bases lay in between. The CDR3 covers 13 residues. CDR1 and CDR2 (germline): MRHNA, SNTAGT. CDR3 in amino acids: CASSAQMNTEAFF. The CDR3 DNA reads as TGTGCCAGCAGTGCACAGATGAACACTGAAGCTTTCTTT.

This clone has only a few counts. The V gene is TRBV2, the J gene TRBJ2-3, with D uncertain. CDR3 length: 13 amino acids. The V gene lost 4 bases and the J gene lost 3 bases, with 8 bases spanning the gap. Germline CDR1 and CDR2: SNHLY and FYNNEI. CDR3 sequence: CASSGSTTDTQYF. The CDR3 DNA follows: TGTGCCAGCAGTGGCAGCACAACAGATACGCAGTATTTT.

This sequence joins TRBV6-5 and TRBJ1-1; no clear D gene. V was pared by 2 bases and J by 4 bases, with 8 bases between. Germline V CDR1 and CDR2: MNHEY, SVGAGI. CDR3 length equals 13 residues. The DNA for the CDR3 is TGTGCCAGCAGTTACGGACGCTCCACTGAAGCTTTCTTT. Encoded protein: CASSYGRSTEAFF.

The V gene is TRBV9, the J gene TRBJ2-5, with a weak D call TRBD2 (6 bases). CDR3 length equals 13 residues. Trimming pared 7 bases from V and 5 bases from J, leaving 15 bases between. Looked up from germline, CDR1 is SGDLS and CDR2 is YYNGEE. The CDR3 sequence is CASSVAGFETQYF. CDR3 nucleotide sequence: TGTGCCAGCTCGGTCGCGGGATTTGAGACCCAGTACTTC. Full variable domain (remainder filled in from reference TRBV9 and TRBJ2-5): DSGVTQTPKHLITATGQRVTLRCSPRSGDLSVYWYQQSLDQGLQFLIQYYNGEERAKGNILERFSAQQFPDLHSELNLSSLELGDSALYFCASSVAGFETQYFGPGTRLLVL.

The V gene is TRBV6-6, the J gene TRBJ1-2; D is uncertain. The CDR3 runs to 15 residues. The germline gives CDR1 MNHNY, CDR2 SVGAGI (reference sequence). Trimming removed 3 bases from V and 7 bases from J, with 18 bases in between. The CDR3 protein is CASSYNVRVGGGYTF. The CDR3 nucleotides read TGTGCCAGCAGTTATAACGTGAGGGTTGGTGGTGGCTACACCTTC.

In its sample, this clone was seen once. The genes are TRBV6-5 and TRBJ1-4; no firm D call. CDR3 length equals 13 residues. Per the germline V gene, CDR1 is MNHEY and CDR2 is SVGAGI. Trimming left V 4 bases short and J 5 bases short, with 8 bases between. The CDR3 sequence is CASSWYINEKLFF. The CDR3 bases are TGTGCCAGCAGTTGGTACATAAATGAAAAACTGTTTTTT.

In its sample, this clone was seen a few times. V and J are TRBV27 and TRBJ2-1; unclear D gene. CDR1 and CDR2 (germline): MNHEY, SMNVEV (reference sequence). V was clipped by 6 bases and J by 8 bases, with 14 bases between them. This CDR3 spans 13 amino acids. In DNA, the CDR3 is TGTGCCAGCAGCTTCATACAGAGCTATGAGCAGTTCTTC. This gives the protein CASSFIQSYEQFF.